These 5 T cell receptor beta chains share one sample of origin, sequenced in a study of identical twins. TCRdb independently ran MiXCR on the 5' RACE reads; one entry per CDR3 protein. Of 200,000 to 250,000 distinct CDR3 sequences in the sample, over 5.5% were seen once. The data were also submitted as part of a second study, on T cells expressing NK-cell markers.

The sequenced sample was CD8+ T cells sorted from blood. Receptors were obtained from a woman aged 18-30 years in good health.

The sample holds many counts of this clonotype. The DNA of the CDR3 is TGCGCCAGCAGCCAATCCCAGCTCTCCTATGGCTACACCTTC. Amino acids: CASSQSQLSYGYTF. The rearrangement joins TRBV4-3 to TRBJ1-2, with unresolved D. Between the trimmed V and J ends, which lost 2 bases and 4 bases, there was a span of 11 bases. The V gene's germline CDR1 is LGHNA and CDR2 YSLEER. This CDR3 has 14 residues.

The chain has TRBV11-2 and TRBJ2-7; 8 nucleotides match TRBD1. The CDR3 loop spans 17 amino acids. Trimming cost V 1 base and J 7 bases; bases outside gene matches: 15. Germline assignment: CDR1 SGHAT and CDR2 FQNNGV. CDR3 in DNA: TGTGCCAGCAGCTTAGGACGGGGACAGGTCGGAGAGTGGGAGCAGTACTTC. It codes for CASSLGRGQVGEWEQYF.

This clonotype turned up a few times. The CDR3 region is CASSLDRAGVGNQPQHF. As DNA, the CDR3 is TGTGCCAGCAGCTTGGATCGGGCAGGGGTCGGCAATCAGCCCCAGCATTTT. V is TRBV5-5 and J is TRBJ1-5; possible D gene TRBD1, 6 bases. The germline V gene encodes CDR1 SGHKS and CDR2 YYEKEE (reference sequence). This CDR3 has 17 residues. V lost 0 bases and J lost 2, with 15 bases in between.

This clonotype was seen repeatedly, ten times or more. The gene calls are TRBV11-2 and TRBJ2-2, with D hard to call. The V gene lost 1 base and the J gene lost 6 bases, with 12 bases spanning the gap. Germline CDR1 reads SGHAT; CDR2 reads FQNNGV. CDR3 length equals 15 residues. The CDR3 sequence: CASSLVSPRPGELFF. CDR3 nucleotide sequence: TGTGCCAGCAGCTTAGTCAGCCCCCGTCCCGGGGAGCTGTTTTTT.

This clonotype was seen only a few times. The chain carries TRBV20-1 and TRBJ2-1, with 9 bases aligning to TRBD2. The length of the CDR3 is 14 residues. CDR1 DFQATT and CDR2 SNEGSKA come from the germline V gene (reference sequence). The V gene end was trimmed by 0 bases and the J gene end by 15 bases; junction bases not matched to a gene: 12. CDR3: CSARDGGGDPVPFF. CDR3 DNA sequence: TGCAGTGCTAGAGATGGCGGGGGGGACCCCGTGCCGTTCTTC.